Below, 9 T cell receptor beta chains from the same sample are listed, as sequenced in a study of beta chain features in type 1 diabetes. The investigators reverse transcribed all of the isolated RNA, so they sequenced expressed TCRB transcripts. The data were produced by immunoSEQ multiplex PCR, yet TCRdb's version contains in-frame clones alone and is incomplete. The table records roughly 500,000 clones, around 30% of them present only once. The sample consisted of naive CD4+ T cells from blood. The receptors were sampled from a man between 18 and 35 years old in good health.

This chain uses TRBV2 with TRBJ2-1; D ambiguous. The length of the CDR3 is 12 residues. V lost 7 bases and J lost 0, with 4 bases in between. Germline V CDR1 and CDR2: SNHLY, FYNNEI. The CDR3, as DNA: TGTGCCAGCAACCCCTCCTACAATGAGCAGTTCTTC. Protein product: CASNPSYNEQFF.

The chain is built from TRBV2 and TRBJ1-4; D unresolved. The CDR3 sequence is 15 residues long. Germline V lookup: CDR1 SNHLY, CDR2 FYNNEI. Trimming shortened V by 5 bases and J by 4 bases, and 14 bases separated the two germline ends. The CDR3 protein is CASSRLSTSNEKLFF. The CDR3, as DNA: TGTGCCAGCAGTCGGCTCAGCACGAGTAATGAAAAACTGTTTTTT.

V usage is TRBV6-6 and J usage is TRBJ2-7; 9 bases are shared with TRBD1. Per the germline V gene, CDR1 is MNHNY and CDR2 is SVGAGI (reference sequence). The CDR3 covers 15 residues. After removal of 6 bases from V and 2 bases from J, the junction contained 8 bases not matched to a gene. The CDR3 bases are TGTGCCAGCAGCCGCACAGGGGGCGCCGCCTACGAGCAGTACTTC. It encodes CASSRTGGAAYEQYF.

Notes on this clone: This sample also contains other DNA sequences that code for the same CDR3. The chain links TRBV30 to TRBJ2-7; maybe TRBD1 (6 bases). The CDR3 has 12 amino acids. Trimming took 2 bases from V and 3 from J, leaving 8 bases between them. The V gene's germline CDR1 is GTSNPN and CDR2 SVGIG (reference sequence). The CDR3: CAWSQGFYEQYF. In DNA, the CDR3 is TGTGCCTGGAGTCAGGGGTTCTACGAGCAGTACTTC.

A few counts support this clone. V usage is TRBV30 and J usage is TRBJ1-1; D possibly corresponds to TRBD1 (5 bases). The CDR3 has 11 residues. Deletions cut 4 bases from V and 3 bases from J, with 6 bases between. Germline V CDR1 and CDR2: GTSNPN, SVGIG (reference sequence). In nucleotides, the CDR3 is TGTGCCTGGAAAGGGGACACTGAAGCTTTCTTT. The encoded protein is CAWKGDTEAFF.

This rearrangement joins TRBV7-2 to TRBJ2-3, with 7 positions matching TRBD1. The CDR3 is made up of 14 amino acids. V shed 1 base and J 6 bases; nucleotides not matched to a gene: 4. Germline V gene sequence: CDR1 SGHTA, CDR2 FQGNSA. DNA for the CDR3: TGTGCCAGCAGCTTAGGGGTAGGGGGCGATACGCAGTATTTT. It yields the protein CASSLGVGGDTQYF. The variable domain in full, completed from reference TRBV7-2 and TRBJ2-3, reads GAGVSQSPSNKVTEKGKDVELRCDPISGHTALYWYRQSLGQGLEFLIYFQGNSAPDKSGLPSDRFSAERTGGSVSTLTIQRTQQEDSAVYLCASSLGVGGDTQYFGPGTRLTVL.

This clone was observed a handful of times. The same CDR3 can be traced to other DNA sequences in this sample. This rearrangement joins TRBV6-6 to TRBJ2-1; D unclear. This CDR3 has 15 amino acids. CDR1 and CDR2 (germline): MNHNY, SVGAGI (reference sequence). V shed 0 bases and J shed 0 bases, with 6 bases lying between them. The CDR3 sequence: CASSYSGSSYNEQFF. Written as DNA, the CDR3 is TGTGCCAGCAGTTACTCCGGTAGCTCCTACAATGAGCAGTTCTTC.

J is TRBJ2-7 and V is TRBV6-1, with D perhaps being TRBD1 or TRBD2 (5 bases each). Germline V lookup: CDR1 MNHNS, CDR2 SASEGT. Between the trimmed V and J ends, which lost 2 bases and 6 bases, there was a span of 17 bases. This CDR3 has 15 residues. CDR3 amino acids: CASSESSRGPREQYF. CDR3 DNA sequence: TGTGCCAGCAGTGAATCCAGTAGGGGACCGCGCGAGCAGTACTTC.

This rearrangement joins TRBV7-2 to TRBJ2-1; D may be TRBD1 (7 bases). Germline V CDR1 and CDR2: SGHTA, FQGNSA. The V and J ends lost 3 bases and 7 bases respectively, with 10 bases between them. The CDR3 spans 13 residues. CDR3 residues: CASSFPGGNEQFF. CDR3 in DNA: TGTGCCAGCAGCTTTCCAGGGGGGAATGAGCAGTTCTTC.